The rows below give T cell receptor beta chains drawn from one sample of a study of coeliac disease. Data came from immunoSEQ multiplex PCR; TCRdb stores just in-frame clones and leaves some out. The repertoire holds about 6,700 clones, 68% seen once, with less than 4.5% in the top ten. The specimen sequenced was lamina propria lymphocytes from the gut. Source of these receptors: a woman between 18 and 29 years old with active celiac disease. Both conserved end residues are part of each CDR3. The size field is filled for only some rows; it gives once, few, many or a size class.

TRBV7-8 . CASSSEGAGQPQHF
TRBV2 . CASSLNGQGAFGYTF
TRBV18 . CASSPRLSGGASEQFF
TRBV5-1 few CASSLGTGVADTQYF
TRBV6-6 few CASWAKGGTKDTQYF
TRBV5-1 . CASSLVAGMGRSYGYTF
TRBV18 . CASSPVVAGASSNEQFF
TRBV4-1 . CASSHVDSGSRTDTQYF
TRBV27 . CASSLDRAQPQHF
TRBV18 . CASSGGQGSSYNEQFF
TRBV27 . CASSPSGQWGTEAFF
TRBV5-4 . CASSVQGMNTEAFF
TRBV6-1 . CASSAARDKGNEQFF
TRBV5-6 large CASSFQESYNEQFF
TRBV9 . CASSLNTEAFF
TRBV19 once CASSSQLAGGFYNEQFF
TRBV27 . CASSLRTGIYEQYF
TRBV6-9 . CASSYSDMNTGELFF
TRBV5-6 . CASSQGVDYEQYF
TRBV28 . CASSRGTSGRWETQYF
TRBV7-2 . CASSLEGVAHTF
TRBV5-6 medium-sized CASSPYRGTGGYTF
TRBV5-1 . CASSLQGSNTEAFF
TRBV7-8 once CASMRTAQETQYF
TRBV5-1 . CASSSATGYYGYTF
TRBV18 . CASSPGQGTYGYTF
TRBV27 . CASSLNRPYNEQFF
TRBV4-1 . CASSRAGTDYYGYTF
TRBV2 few CASSGDRGDTIYF
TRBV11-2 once CASSPRDRGFDGYTF
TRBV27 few CASSWTVNTEAFF
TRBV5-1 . CASSPNGRANTGELFF
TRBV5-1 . CASSLDLGRGVGATQYF
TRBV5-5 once CASSTGQGRTEAFF
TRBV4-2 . CASSQDVTADSYNEQFF
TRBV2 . CASLPPGGPRGYTF
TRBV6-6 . CASSLQGPGETQYF
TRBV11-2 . CASSRSGTSGYNEQFF
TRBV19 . CASSNLQGASNQPQHF
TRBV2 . CASSKERQETQYF
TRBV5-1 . CASSLGGEDREQFF
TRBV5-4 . CASSADRNYGYTF
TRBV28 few CASSLIGEARQETQYF
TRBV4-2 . CASSQEGDTEAFF
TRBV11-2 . CASSLGGLNTEAFF
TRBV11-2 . CASSLGRGSYEQYF
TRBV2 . CASTLKASGGHYNEQFF
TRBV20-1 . CSASPGQYRVF
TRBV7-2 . CASSSLGRQFF
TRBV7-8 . CASSSTGGGYEQFF
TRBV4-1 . CASSRLQRLTYNEQFF